These T cell receptor beta chains were read from a single sample in a study of response to subunit inactivated influenza vaccine. TCRdb reprocessed the RT-PCR reads with MiXCR, giving one entry per CDR3 protein. The table shows about 650,000 distinct CDR3 sequences, with 15% to 18% occurring only once. Sequences were derived from PBMCs from blood, sampled approximately 12 days after vaccination. These receptor sequences come from a man aged 50 to 60 who received an inactivated influenza vaccine. Both conserved end residues are part of each CDR3. D genes are given only for firm matches. The size of a clone is reported for some rows only, either as once, few or many, or as a class for expanded clones.

cdr3_length j_call v_call d_call clone_size cdr3_nt cdr3_aa
13 TRBJ1-1 TRBV6-1 - - TGTGCCAGCACCGAACCTTGGACAACTGAAGCTTTCTTT CASTEPWTTEAFF
16 TRBJ2-5 TRBV3-1 TRBD2 few TGTGCCAGCAGCCTATTAGGACTAGCGGGAGAAGAGACCCAGTACTTC CASSLLGLAGEETQYF
14 TRBJ2-7 TRBV20-1 - - TGCAGTGCCGCAGCCGGGGGCAGGGCCTACGAGCAGTACTTC CSAAAGGRAYEQYF
13 TRBJ2-7 TRBV27 - - TGTGCCAGCAGAAGTGTGTCCTCCTACGAGCAGTACTTC CASRSVSSYEQYF
14 TRBJ2-7 TRBV7-9 TRBD1 few TGTGCCAGCAGCTTAGGAGCGGGGACAGGGGAGCAGTACTTC CASSLGAGTGEQYF
17 TRBJ2-1 TRBV3-1 - few TGTGCCAGCAGCCAAAGAAAAGCTGTTCTAGGATTTAATGAGCAGTTCTTC CASSQRKAVLGFNEQFF
16 TRBJ2-7 TRBV6-1 TRBD2 - TGTGCCAGCAGTCCAAACCTTAGCGGGGGCTCCTACGAGCAGTACTTC CASSPNLSGGSYEQYF
18 TRBJ2-5 TRBV5-1 TRBD2 few TGCGCCAGCAGCTCCGGGACTAGCGGGAAGTATGCGCAAGAGACCCAGTACTTC CASSSGTSGKYAQETQYF
15 TRBJ1-2 TRBV9 - - TGTGCCAGCAGCGTATGGGGAGATCCTAACTATGGCTACACCTTC CASSVWGDPNYGYTF
14 TRBJ1-1 TRBV20-1 - many TGCAGTGCTAGAGGGGGGGCTGGGAACACTGAAGCTTTCTTT CSARGGAGNTEAFF
18 TRBJ2-3 TRBV11-1 - - TGTGCCAGCAGCTTAGTTCCTTGGGGTTACGGACGCACAGATACGCAGTATTTT CASSLVPWGYGRTDTQYF
15 TRBJ1-1 TRBV12-3/TRBV12-4 - few TGTGCCAGCAGTACCGGGCCGGGGGTGAACACTGAAGCTTTCTTT CASSTGPGVNTEAFF
15 TRBJ2-7 TRBV5-1 TRBD2 - TGCGCCAGCAGCCAAGGGACTAGCGGCCTTTACGAGCAGTACTTC CASSQGTSGLYEQYF
14 TRBJ1-1 TRBV4-3 - - TGCGCCAGCAGCCATACCGGGGGGAACACTGAAGCTTTCTTT CASSHTGGNTEAFF
12 TRBJ2-1 TRBV28 - few TGTGCCAGCAGAGAGCTTAACAATGAGCAGTTCTTC CASRELNNEQFF
16 TRBJ1-4 TRBV5-1 - few TGCGCCAGCAGCCCACGCGGAGAAGGATGGGGCGAAAAACTGTTTTTT CASSPRGEGWGEKLFF
14 TRBJ2-7 TRBV29-1 - once TGCAGCGTTGATGCAGGGGGGCGCGGCTACGAGCAGTACTTC CSVDAGGRGYEQYF
16 TRBJ2-1 TRBV12-3/TRBV12-4 - - TGTGCCAGCGCGATCGAGGGTCCTCCTAAATTTAATGGGCAGTTCTTC CASAIEGPPKFNGQFF
19 TRBJ2-7 TRBV6-2/TRBV6-3 TRBD2 - TGTGCCAGCAGCCTTACGCTGAGTACTAGCGGGAGGAACTCCTACGAGCAGTACTTC CASSLTLSTSGRNSYEQYF
15 TRBJ2-3 TRBV20-1 TRBD2 - TGCAGTGCTAGAGATGGCGGGAGGGGCGCAGATACGCAGTATTTT CSARDGGRGADTQYF